This record concerns one T cell receptor beta chain sequence. This clone's antigen is unknown. No much larger clone is present one base from it, and per-base qualities are unavailable. Interpreted using the paper, the time point label stands for: week 23, last vaccination. Each vaccine dose was 300 ug of a 20-mer mutant IDH1 peptide in Montanide, given subcutaneously with topical imiquimod. The donors had newly diagnosed IDH1-mutant astrocytomas of WHO grade 3 or 4 that showed loss of nuclear ATRX. The samples were drawn from NOA16, a multicentre, single-arm, open-label phase I trial in Germany that tested a mutant IDH1 peptide vaccine in humans for the first time. The DNeasy Blood and Tissue Kit was used to extract genomic DNA from EDTA blood for TCRB sequencing. The data derive from a study of a mutant IDH1 vaccine in newly diagnosed glioma (dated by TCRdb to about 2021). General notes on the study: Eight vaccinations were administered to patients in weeks 1, 3, 5, 7, 11, 15, 19 and 23, corresponding to visits V03 through V10. Of the approximately 33 treated patients, roughly 62% were male and 37.5% were female, and the mean age was 40.4 years. Prior to enrollment, patients had been given standard therapy consisting of radiotherapy alone, temozolomide alone, or radiochemotherapy with temozolomide, with the combination given to most patients. Longitudinal TCRB deep sequencing was done for roughly 23 treated patients, wherever samples were available for exploratory analyses. Peripheral blood was collected at six visits: V03 (baseline), V05, V07, V10, V12 and V13. Vaccination was initiated 4-6 weeks after radiotherapy alone, or concurrently with temozolomide cycles in the chemotherapy-containing groups.

Study-wide findings and limitations: Selection of PBMC samples for TCRB deep sequencing was based on availability. The authors noted that analyses of patient blood samples could not be reproduced because of sample limitations. No apparent relationship was observed between pseudoprogression and alterations in the top peripheral T cell clonotypes detected by TCRB sequencing. Vaccine-induced immune responses across multiple MHC alleles were detected in approximately 93% of patients.

Measured from the cysteine to the phenylalanine, the CDR3 is 17 residues long. The kept DNA is CDR3 alone, 51 bases in frame from the first base. V is shortened by 2 bases, J by 0 bases, and the region joining them spans 17 bases. The germline V gene (reference sequence) sets CDR1 to SEHNR and CDR2 to FQNEAQ. Libraries came from the immunoSEQ multiplex PCR assay. Following the manufacturer's protocol, the hsTCRB Kit was used to amplify rearranged TCR beta chain sequences. An Illumina MiSeq was used to sequence the TCRB libraries. Per the original workflow: Demultiplexing, trimming and gene mapping were performed with the kit vendor's proprietary platform. The clones in this table, taken by TCRdb from immuneACCESS, are in-frame only. Not every clone is retained; where verified, under half of the shortfall comes from an unresolved V gene, and the cause of the rest is unknown. Clonal size and the V and J genes are those of that table, whereas D and trimming came from the DNA. Across this sample there are 60,000 to 100,000 clones, with more than 80% seen only once. Of the sample, over 0.7% falls within the top ten clones.

The input for sequencing was PBMCs, taken from a glioma patient whose treatment included an IDH1 peptide vaccine. The receptor comes from a woman aged 50 to 60 with glioma. The V and J segments used are TRBV7-9 and TRBJ2-7, with TRBD2 as a weak D call on 5 bases. CDR3 region: CASSLRGGSGSSYEQYF. The DNA is TGTGCCAGCAGCTTACGAGGAGGCAGCGGAAGCTCCTACGAGCAGTACTTC.